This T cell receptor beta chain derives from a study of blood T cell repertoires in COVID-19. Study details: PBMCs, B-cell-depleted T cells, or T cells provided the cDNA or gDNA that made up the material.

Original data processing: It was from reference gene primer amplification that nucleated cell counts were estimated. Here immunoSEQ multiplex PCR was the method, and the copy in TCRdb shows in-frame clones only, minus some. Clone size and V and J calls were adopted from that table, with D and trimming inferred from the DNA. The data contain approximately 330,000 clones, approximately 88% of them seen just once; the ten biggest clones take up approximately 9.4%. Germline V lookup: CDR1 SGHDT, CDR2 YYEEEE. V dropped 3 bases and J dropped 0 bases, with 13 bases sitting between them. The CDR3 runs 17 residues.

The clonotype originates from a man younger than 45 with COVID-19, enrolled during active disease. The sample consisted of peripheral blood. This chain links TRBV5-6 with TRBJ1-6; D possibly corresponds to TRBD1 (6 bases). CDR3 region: CASSSRTVSSYNSPLHF. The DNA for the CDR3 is TGTGCCAGCAGCTCCCGGACAGTAAGCTCCTATAATTCACCCCTCCACTTT.